This T cell receptor beta chain derives from a study of blood T cell repertoires in COVID-19. Per the original data handling: From reference gene primer amplification, estimates of nucleated cell counts were derived. Clones were read by immunoSEQ multiplex PCR, and TCRdb kept only the in-frame ones, dropping some. V, J and clone size are those of that table, while D and trimming were read from the DNA. The sample records a few hundred thousand clones, 70% to 90% being singletons. This CDR3 has 15 amino acids. The germline gives CDR1 MNHEY, CDR2 SVGEGT. V lost 6 bases, J lost 7 bases, and 10 bases stayed unmatched.

Sequencing was done on a sample of peripheral blood. This TCR came from a man between 60 and 70 years old with acute or convalescent COVID-19. The chain carries TRBV6-2 or TRBV6-3 and TRBJ2-3; 10 nucleotides align to TRBD2. The CDR3 region has the DNA TGTGCCAGCAGCGCCCCCCAGCGGGGGGGTTATACGCAGTATTTT. The encoded protein is CASSAPQRGGYTQYF.